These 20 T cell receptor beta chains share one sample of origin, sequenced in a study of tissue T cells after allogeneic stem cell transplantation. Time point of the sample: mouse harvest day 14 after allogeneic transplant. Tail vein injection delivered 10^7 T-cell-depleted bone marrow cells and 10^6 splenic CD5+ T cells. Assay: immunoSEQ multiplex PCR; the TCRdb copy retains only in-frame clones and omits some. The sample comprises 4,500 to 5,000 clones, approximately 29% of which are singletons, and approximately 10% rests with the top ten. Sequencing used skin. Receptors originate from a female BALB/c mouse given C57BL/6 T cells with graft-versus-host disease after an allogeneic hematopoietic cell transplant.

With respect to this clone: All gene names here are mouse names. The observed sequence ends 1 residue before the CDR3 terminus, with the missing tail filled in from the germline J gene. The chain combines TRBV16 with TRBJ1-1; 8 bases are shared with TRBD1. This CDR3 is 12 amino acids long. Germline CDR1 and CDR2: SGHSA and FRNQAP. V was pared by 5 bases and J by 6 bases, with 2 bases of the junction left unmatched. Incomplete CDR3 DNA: TGTGCAAGCAGCATGACAGGGGCAGAAGTCTTC. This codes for CASSMTGAEVF. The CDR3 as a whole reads CASSMTGAEVFF.

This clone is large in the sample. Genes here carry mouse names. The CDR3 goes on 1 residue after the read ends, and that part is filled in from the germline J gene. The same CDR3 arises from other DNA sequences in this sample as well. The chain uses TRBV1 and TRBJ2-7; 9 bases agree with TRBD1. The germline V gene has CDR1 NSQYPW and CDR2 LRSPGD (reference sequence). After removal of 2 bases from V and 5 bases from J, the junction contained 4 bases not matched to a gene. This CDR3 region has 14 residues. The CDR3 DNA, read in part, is TGCACCTGCAGTGCACGCGACAGGGGGGATGAACAGTAC. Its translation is CTCSARDRGDEQY. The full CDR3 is CTCSARDRGDEQYF.

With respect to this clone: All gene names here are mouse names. The CDR3 is CASSLSGRSNTEVFF. The sequenced part of the CDR3 DNA is TGTGCCAGCAGTCTGTCGGGGAGGTCAAACACAGAAGTCTTC. The V gene is TRBV26, the J gene TRBJ1-1; no clear D. The observed sequence ends 1 residue before the CDR3 terminus, with the missing tail filled in from the germline J gene. Germline V gene lookup returns CDR1 KGHPV and CDR2 FQNQEV (reference sequence). Trimming pared 0 bases from V and 0 bases from J, leaving 8 bases between. The CDR3 has 15 residues.

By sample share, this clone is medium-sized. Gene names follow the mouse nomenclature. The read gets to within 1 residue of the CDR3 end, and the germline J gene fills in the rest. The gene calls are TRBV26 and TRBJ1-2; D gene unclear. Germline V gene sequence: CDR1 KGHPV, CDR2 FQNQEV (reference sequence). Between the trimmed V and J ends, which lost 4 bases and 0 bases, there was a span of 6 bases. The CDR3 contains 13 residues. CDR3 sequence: CASSPRPNSDYTF. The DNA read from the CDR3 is TGTGCCAGCAGTCCCCGACCAAACTCCGACTACACC.

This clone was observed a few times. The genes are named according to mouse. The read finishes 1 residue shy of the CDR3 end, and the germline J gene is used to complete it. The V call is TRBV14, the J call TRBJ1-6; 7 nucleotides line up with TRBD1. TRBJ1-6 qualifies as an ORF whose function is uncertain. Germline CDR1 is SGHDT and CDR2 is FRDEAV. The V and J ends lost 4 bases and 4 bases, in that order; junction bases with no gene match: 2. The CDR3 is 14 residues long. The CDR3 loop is CASSRDRYNSPLYF. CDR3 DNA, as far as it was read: TGTGCCAGCAGTCGGGACAGATATAATTCGCCCCTCTAC.

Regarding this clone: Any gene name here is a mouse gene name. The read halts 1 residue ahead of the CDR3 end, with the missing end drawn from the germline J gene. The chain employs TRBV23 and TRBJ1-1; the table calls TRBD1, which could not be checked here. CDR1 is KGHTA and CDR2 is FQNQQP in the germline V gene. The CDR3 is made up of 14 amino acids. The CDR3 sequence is CSSSPGQGNTEVFF. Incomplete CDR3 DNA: TGCTCCAGCAGTCCGGGACAGGGGAACACAGAAGTCTTC.

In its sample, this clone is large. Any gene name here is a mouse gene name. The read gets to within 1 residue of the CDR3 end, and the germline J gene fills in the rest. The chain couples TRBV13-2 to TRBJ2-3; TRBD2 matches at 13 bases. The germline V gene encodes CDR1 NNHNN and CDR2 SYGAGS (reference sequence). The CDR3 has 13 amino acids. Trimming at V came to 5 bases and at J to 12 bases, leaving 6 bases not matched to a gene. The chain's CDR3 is CASGWDWGGSLYF. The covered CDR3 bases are TGTGCCAGCGGCTGGGACTGGGGGGGGTCTCTGTAT.

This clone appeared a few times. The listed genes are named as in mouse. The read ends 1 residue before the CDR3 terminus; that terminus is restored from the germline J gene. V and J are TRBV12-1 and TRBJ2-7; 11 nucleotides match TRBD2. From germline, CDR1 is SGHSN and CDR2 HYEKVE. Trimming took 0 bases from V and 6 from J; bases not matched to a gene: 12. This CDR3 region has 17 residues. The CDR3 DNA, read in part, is TGTGCCAGCTCTCTCGAACCAGGGTGGACTGGGGGGATTGAACAGTAC. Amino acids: CASSLEPGWTGGIEQY. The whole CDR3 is CASSLEPGWTGGIEQYF.

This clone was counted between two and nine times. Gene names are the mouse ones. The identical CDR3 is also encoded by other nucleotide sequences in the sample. This chain's CDR3 is CASSRDRGNSDYTF. CDR3 bases read: TGTGCCAGCAGCCGGGACAGGGGGAACTCCGACTACACC. The genes are TRBV3 and TRBJ1-2, with TRBD1 matching over 11 bases. The read terminates 1 residue ahead of where the CDR3 ends, so the germline J gene completes it. The CDR3 has 14 amino acids. The junction had 1 base not matched to a gene; V was cut back by 5 bases and J by 2 bases. Germline CDR1 reads SNHLY; CDR2 reads FYNGKV (reference sequence).

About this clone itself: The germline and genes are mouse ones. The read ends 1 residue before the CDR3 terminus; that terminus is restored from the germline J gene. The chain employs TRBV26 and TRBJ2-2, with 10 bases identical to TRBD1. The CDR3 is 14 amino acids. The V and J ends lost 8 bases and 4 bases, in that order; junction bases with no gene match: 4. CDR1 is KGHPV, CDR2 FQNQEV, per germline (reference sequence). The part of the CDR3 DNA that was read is TGTGCCAGCGACAGGGGGCTCGGCACCGGGCAGCTCTAC. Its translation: CASDRGLGTGQLY. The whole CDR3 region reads CASDRGLGTGQLYF.

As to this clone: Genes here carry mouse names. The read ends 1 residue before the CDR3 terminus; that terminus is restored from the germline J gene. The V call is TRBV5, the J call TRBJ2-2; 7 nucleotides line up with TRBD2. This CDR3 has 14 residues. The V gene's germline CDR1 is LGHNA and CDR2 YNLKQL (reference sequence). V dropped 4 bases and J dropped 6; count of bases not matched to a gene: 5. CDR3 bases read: TGTGCCAGCAGCCCATCCTGGGGGTCCGGGCAGCTCTAC. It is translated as CASSPSWGSGQLY. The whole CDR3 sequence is CASSPSWGSGQLYF.

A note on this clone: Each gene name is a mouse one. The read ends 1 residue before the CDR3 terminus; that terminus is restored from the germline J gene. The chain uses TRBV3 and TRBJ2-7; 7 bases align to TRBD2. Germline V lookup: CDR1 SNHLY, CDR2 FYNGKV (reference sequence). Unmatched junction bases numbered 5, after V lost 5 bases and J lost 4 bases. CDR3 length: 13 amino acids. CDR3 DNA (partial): TGTGCCAGCAGCACCCGACTGGGTTATGAACAGTAC. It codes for CASSTRLGYEQY. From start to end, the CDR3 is CASSTRLGYEQYF.

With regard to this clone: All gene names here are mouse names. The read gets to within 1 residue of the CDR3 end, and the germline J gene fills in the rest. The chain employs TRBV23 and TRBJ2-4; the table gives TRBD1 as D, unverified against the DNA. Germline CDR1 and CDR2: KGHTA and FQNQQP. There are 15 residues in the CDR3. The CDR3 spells CSSSLTGGSQNTLYF. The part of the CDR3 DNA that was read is TGCTCCAGCAGTCTGACAGGGGGGAGTCAAAACACCTTGTAC.

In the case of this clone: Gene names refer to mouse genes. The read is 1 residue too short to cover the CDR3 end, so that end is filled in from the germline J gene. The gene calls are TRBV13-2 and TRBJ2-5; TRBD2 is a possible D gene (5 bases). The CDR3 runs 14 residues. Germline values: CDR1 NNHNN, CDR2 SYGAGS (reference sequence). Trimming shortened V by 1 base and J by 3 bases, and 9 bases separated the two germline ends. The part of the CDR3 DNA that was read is TGTGCCAGCGGTGATTTGGGGTCTCAAGACACCCAGTAC. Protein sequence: CASGDLGSQDTQY. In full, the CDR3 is CASGDLGSQDTQYF.

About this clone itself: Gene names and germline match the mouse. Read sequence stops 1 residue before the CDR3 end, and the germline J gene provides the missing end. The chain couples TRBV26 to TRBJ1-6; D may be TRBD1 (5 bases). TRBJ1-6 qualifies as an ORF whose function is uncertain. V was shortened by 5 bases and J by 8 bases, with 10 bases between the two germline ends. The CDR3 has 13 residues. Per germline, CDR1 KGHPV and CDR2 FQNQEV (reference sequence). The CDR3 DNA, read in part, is TGTGCCAGCAGTTGGGACCATGATTCGCCCCTCTAC. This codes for CASSWDHDSPLY. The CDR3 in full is CASSWDHDSPLYF.

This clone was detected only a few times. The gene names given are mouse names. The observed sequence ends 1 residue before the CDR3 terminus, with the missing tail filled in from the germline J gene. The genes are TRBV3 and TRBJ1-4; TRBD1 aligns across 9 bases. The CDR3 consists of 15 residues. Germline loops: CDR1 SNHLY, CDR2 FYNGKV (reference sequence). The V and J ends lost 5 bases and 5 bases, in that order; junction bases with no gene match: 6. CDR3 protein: CASSPSGTGNERLFF. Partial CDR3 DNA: TGTGCCAGCAGCCCCTCCGGGACAGGGAACGAAAGATTATTT.

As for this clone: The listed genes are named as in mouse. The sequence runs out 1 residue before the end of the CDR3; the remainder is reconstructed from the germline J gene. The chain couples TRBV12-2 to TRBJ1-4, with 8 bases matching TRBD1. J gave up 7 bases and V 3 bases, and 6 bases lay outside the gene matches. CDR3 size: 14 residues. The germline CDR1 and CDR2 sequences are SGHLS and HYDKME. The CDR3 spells CASSVRGPGERLFF. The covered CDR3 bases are TGTGCCAGCTCTGTCAGGGGGCCGGGCGAAAGATTATTT.

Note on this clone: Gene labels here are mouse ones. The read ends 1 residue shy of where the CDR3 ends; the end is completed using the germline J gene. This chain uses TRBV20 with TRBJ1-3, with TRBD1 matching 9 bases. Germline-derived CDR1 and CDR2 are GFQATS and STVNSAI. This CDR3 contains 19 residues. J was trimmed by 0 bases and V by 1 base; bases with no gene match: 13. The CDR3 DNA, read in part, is TGTGGTGCTAGGGGACAGGGGGATAGGGGTCCCTATTCTGGAAATACGCTCTAT. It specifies CGARGQGDRGPYSGNTLY. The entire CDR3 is CGARGQGDRGPYSGNTLYF.

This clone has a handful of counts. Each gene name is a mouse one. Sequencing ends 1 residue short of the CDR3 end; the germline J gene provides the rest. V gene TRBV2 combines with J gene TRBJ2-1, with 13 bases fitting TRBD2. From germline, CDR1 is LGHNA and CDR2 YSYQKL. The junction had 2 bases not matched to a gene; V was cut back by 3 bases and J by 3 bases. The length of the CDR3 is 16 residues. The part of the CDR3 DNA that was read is TGTGCCAGCAGCCAGGGACTGGGGGGGTTCTATGCTGAGCAGTTC. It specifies CASSQGLGGFYAEQF. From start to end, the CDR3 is CASSQGLGGFYAEQFF.

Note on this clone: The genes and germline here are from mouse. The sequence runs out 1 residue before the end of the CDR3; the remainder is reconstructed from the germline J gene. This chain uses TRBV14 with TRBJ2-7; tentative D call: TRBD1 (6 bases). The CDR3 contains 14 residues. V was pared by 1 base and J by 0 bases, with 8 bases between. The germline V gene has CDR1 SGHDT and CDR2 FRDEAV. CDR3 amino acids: CASSFQGPSYEQYF. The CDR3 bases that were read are TGTGCCAGCAGTTTCCAGGGGCCCTCCTATGAACAGTAC.